The source of this T cell receptor beta chain is a study of regulatory T cells in long-lasting Graves disease. There are 15 residues in the CDR3. The germline V gene has CDR1 SGHRS and CDR2 YFSETQ. With 7 bases clipped from V and 0 bases from J, the junction kept 0 bases outside the gene matches. As for time point: persistent/refractory GD, antithyroid drugs over 5 years with positive TRAb. After RNA was extracted from PBMCs, the TCR library was made from it. For TCR beta, libraries came from iRepertoire HTBI primers and Arm-PCR of CDR3 regions. MiXCR was run by TCRdb on the multiplex PCR reads, yielding one entry per CDR3 protein. This sample has around 430,000 distinct CDR3 sequences, with approximately 23% found just once.

The V and J genes are TRBV5-1 and TRBJ2-1, with 14 bases identical to TRBD2. The TCR sequence derives from a female donor with Graves disease. The input for sequencing was peripheral blood mononuclear cells (PBMCs), taken when the disease was refractory, from a patient treated with antithyroid drugs. CDR3 DNA: TGCGCCAGCGGACTAGCGGGAGGCTCCTACAATGAGCAGTTCTTC. It encodes CASGLAGGSYNEQFF.